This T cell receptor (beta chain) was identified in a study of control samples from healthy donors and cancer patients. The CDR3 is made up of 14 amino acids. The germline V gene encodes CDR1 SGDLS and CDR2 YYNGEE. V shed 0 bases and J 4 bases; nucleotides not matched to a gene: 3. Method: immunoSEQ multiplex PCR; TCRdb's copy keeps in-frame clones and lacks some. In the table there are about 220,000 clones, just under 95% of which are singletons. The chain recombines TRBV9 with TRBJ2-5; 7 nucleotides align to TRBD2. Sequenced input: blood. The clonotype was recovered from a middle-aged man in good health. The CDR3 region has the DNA TGTGCCAGCAGCGTAGGGGGCGGGGGAGAGACCCAGTACTTC. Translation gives CASSVGGGGETQYF.